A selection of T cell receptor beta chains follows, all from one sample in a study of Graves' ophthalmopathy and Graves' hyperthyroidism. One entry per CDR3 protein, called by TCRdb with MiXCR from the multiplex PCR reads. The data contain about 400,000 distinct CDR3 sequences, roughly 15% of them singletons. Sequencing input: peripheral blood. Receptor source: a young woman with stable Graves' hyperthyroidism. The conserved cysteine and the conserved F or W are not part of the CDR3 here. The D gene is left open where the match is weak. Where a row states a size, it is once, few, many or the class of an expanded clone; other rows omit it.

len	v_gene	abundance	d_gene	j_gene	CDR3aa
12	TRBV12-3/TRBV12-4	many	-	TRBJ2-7	ASSPRDGTYEQY
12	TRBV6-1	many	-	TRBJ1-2	ASSDGPGTYGYT
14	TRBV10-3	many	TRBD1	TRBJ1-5	AISESGTAFNQPQH
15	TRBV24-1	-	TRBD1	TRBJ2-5	ATSDYETGGPQETQY
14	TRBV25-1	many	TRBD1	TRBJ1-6	ASSEATGGLRSPLH
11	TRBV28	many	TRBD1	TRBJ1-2	ASRLRGRGGYT
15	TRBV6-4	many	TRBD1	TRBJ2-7	ASRRYRGSMLSYEQY
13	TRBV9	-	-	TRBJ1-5	ASSVGGGFNQPQH
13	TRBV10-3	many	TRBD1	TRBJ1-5	AISPGQGSNQPQH
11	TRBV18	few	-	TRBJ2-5	ASSHSVEETQY
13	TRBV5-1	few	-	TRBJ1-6	ASSFSEPYNSPLH
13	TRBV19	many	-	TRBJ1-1	ASSVSGRGNTEAF
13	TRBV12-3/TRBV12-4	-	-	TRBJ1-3	ASSSERRESLTTY
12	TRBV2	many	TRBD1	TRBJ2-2	ASILDRATGELF
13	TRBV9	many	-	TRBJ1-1	ASSVSPNRDTEAF
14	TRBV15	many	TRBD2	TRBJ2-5	ATSRGEAGVRETQY
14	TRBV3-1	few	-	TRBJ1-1	ASSPYGGTADTEAF
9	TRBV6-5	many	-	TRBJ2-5	ASRDVGTQY
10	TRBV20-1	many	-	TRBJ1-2	SASGGAYGYT
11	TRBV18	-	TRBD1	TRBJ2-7	ASSGQGAEEQY
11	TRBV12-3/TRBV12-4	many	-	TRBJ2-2	ASTLVGAGELF
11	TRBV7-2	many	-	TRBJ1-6	ASSLDRNSPLH
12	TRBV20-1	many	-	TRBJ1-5	SATRDNSNQPQH
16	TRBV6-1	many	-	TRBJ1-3	ASSEAVAGSFSGNTIY
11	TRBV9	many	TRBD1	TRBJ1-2	ASSATGAEGYT
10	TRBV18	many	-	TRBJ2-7	ASSLSPYEQY
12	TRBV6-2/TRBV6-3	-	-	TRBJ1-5	ASSYIQQNQPQH
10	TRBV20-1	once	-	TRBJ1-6	SATTGGSPLH
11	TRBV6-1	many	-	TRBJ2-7	ASRGVGPYEQY
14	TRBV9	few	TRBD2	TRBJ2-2	ASSANRDYNTGELF
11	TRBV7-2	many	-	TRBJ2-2	ASTPLRAGELF
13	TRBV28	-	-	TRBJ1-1	ASSLSEGMNTEAF
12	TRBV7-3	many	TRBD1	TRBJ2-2	ASSSTGHTGELF
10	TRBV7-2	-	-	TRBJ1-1	ASSPRGLQAF
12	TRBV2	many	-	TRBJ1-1	ASLEGELNTEAF
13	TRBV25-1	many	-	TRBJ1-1	ASSEGTTVYTEAF
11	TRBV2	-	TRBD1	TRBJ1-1	ASILGQGTEAF
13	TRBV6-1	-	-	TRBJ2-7	ASTPITGTAYEQY
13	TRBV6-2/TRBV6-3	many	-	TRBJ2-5	ASSYLQAPGETQY
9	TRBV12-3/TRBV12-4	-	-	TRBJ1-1	ASSLGADGF
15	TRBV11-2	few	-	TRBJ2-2	ASSPAGGGVATGELF
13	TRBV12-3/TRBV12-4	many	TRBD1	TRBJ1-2	ASSLRDRFLLGYT
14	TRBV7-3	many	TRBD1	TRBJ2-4	ASSPTLGQEKNIQY
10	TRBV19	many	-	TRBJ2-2	ASSPLAGELF
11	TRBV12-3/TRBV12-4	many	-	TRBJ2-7	ASSFSRVHEQY
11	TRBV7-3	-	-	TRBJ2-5	ASSHGGRETQY
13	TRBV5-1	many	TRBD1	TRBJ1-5	ASSLTGAVYQPQH
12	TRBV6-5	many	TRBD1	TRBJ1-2	ASSSRDRGGGYT
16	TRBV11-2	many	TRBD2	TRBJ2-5	ASSLEERGVYPQETQY
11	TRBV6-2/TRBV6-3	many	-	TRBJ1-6	ASTSTAVSPLH
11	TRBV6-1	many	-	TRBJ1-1	ASSVSGKIEAF
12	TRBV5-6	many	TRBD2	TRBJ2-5	ASSLSGGQGTQY
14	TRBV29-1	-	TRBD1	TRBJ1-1	SVGGTGKTANTEAF